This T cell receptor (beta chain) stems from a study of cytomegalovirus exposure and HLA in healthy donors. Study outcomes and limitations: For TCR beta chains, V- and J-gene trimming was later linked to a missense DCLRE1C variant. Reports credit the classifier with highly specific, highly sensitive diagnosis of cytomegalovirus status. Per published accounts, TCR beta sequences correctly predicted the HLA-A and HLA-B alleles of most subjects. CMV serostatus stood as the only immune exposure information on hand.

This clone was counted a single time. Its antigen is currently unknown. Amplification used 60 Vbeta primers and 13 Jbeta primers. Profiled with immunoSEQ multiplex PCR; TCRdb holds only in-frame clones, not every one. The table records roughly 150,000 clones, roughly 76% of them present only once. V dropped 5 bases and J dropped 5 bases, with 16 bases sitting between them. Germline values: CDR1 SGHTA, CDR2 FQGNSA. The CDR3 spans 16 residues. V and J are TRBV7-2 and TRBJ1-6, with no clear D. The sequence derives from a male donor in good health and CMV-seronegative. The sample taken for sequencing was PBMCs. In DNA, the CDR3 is TGTGCCAGCAGCCGGAATGCGGGCCTTAATAATTCACCCCTCCACTTT. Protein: CASSRNAGLNNSPLHF.